This T cell receptor (beta chain) came from a study of metastatic and nonmetastatic thyroid tumors. Overall study: Samples came from malignant and benign thyroid patients, and repertoires were compared across blood and tumor or nodule tissue. Study conclusions and caveats: Across blood and tumor, TCR beta diversity in malignant thyroid tumors was reportedly significantly higher than in benign nodules.

Original data processing: Researchers built a distant-metastasis classifier for papillary thyroid cancer that drew on CDR3 differences across clinicopathological groups. Using MiXCR, TCRdb reanalyzed the PCR reads. The V and J calls come from TCRdb's annotation, not from the publication. This sample yields 75,000 to 100,000 clones, of which approximately 12% are seen a single time; 11% belongs to the top ten. The CDR3 has 14 amino acids. Germline CDR1 reads MNHNS; CDR2 reads SASEGT. Trimming stripped 4 bases from V and 0 bases from J, with 8 bases between. This clone was seen at least ten times. No antigen is known for it. Prior to thyroid surgery, none of the patients had received any treatment.

Sequenced material: blood. This rearrangement joins TRBV6-1 to TRBJ2-3; D gene unclear. This TCR derives from a female donor with papillary thyroid cancer or a benign thyroid nodule (not recorded which). Some clones in this sample may be carry-over from other donors' samples. The CDR3 sequence: CASSVLGSTDTQYF. CDR3 sequence (DNA): TGTGCCAGCAGTGTACTGGGGAGCACAGATACGCAGTATTTT.